This T cell receptor (beta chain) appears in the sequencing data of a study of cytomegalovirus exposure and HLA in healthy donors. The CDR3 consists of 16 residues. Per the germline V gene, CDR1 is KGHSH and CDR2 is LQKENI. The J segment lost 5 bases and the V segment lost 0 bases, leaving 7 bases of the junction unmatched. Each donor's status was that of a healthy bone marrow donor. A remark on this clone: Its antigen is currently unknown.

Primers: 60 Vbeta forward and 13 Jbeta reverse. Here immunoSEQ multiplex PCR was the method, and the copy in TCRdb shows in-frame clones only, minus some. The repertoire holds some 120,000 clones, with roughly 78% as singletons. Broader study findings: In a later analysis, TCR beta V- and J-gene trimming was associated with a missense DCLRE1C variant. Earlier analysis looked at TCR beta V segments, and most were productive about 90% or about 30% of the time. Through in vitro validation, a few CMV-associated chains were shown to be specific for CMV antigens.

This clonotype originated in a man aged 25-40 years in good health and CMV-seropositive. V is TRBV18 and J is TRBJ2-5; 9 positions match TRBD1. The specimen was PBMCs. The CDR3 reads CASSPPVGQGKETQYF. The CDR3 nucleotides read TGTGCCAGCTCACCACCCGTAGGACAGGGGAAGGAGACCCAGTACTTC.